This TCR beta chain derives from a study of blood T cells in healthy people across ages. Together with a sample-barcoded 5' primer, a J-beta primer mix was included in a second PCR lasting about 7 to 11 cycles. TCRdb recomputed calls from the 5' RACE reads with MiXCR, one row per CDR3 protein. Here the sample spans fewer than 1.5 million distinct CDR3 sequences, 42% being singletons. CDR3 length: 14 amino acids. Germline V CDR1 and CDR2: LGHNA, YNFKEQ. The germline V and J ends were trimmed by 2 bases and 11 bases, with 18 bases remaining between them. Study-wide results and caveats: Total diversity from one million sequenced T cells was likely underestimated. No conclusive comparison of naive versus antigen-experienced cells was possible with unsorted PBMCs.

This clonotype was detected a few times. Its antigen remains unknown. The sample providers were healthy Caucasian people from Russia, aged about 6 to 95. Every donor contributed roughly 11 milliliters of peripheral blood by blood draw. Sequenced material: blood. The sequence came from a woman aged 18-35 years in good health. The chain couples TRBV4-2 to TRBJ2-5; the D is unclear. This chain's CDR3 is CASSQPGSYNEQYF. The DNA of the CDR3 is TGTGCCAGCAGCCAACCGGGCTCCTACAATGAGCAGTACTTC.